This T cell receptor (beta chain) was identified in a study of blood T cell repertoires in COVID-19. Authors' data handling: Estimates of nucleated cell counts were drawn from the amplification of reference gene primers. Libraries were prepared by immunoSEQ multiplex PCR; TCRdb keeps only in-frame clonotypes and omits some of them. From that table come the V and J calls and clone size; the DNA was used to work out D and trimming. The sample has 210,000 or so clones, around 87% seen once. V was cut by 2 bases and J by 4 bases, with 17 bases left in between. The germline V gene has CDR1 MGHRA and CDR2 YSYEKL. The CDR3 is 16 residues long. This clone has a handful of counts.

The sequenced material came from peripheral blood. This TCR came from a man aged 50-60 years with acute or convalescent COVID-19. The chain is built from TRBV4-1 and TRBJ1-2; D not resolved. The CDR3 sequence: CASSQQPGDPSYGYTF. The CDR3 DNA is TGCGCCAGCAGCCAACAACCGGGAGACCCCAGCTATGGCTACACCTTC.